Shown below are 21 T cell receptor beta chains from a single sample sequenced in a study of blood T cell repertoires in COVID-19. The assay was immunoSEQ multiplex PCR, and TCRdb's table has in-frame clones only and misses some. In the table there are approximately 300,000 clones, roughly 88% of which are singletons. The sequencing input was peripheral blood. The source is a woman in her 50s with active or convalescent COVID-19.

The chain uses TRBV6-5 and TRBJ1-3; the match to TRBD1 covers 10 bases. The CDR3 has 15 amino acids. Germline trimming cut 2 bases from V and 3 bases from J; bases unmatched to any gene: 1. Germline V gene data show CDR1 as MNHEY and CDR2 as SVGAGI. The CDR3 coding sequence is TGTGCCAGCAGTTACGACAGGGGGCGTGGAAACACCATATATTTT. Translating gives CASSYDRGRGNTIYF.

The rearrangement links TRBV18 to TRBJ1-1; TRBD1 might be the D (6 bases). Trimming cost V 4 bases and J 6 bases, with 18 bases left between them. This CDR3 region has 15 residues. In germline, CDR1 is KGHSH, CDR2 LQKENI. CDR3 protein: CASSQETGRVAEAFF. CDR3 DNA: TGTGCCAGCTCACAAGAGACAGGTCGCGTCGCTGAAGCTTTCTTT.

This chain uses TRBV2 with TRBJ1-5; D is undetermined. This CDR3 is built from 13 residues. The ends were cut back, 7 bases at V and 2 bases at J, with 9 bases in the middle. Germline CDR1 SNHLY, CDR2 FYNNEI. For the CDR3, the DNA is TGTGCCAGCAAGTTGGCAGGCAATCAGCCCCAGCATTTT. Translated: CASKLAGNQPQHF.

The chain couples TRBV3-1 (or the pseudogene TRBV3-2) to TRBJ2-3, with 9 bases matching TRBD2. This CDR3 region has 15 residues. Germline V lookup: CDR1 LGHDT, CDR2 YNNKEL (reference sequence). Unmatched junction bases numbered 8, after V lost 5 bases and J lost 5 bases. CDR3 sequence (DNA): TGTGCCAGCAGCGCTACTGCGGGAGGGATAGATACGCAGTATTTT. Its protein product is CASSATAGGIDTQYF.

The chain links TRBV7-2 to TRBJ2-1; 8 nucleotides agree with TRBD2. CDR3 length: 11 amino acids. The germline gives CDR1 SGHTA, CDR2 FQGNSA. V lost 11 bases to trimming and J lost 15 bases; unmatched junction nucleotides: 12. In nucleotides, the CDR3 is TGTGCCGCGGGAAGCGGGAGAGGTATGTTCTTC. It yields the protein CAAGSGRGMFF.

The rearrangement joins TRBV5-1 to TRBJ2-3, with D unresolved. Trimming removed 4 bases at V and 6 bases at J, with 15 bases between. Germline V gives CDR1 SGHRS, CDR2 YFSETQ. This CDR3 is built from 14 residues. The CDR3 bases are TGCGCCAGCAGCACCCTGGGCGAGACGGATACGCAGTATTTT. Its translation: CASSTLGETDTQYF.

The chain carries TRBV7-9 and TRBJ1-5, with a tentative D call TRBD1 (5 bases). V shed 8 bases and J shed 1 base, with 12 bases lying between them. Per the germline V gene, CDR1 is SEHNR and CDR2 is FQNEAQ (reference sequence). The CDR3 contains 14 residues. This chain's CDR3 is CASAGDSSNQPQHF. DNA of the CDR3: TGTGCCAGCGCGGGGGACTCAAGCAATCAGCCCCAGCATTTT.

The gene calls are TRBV10-3 and TRBJ2-7, with 7 bases aligning to TRBD1. Germline V lookup: CDR1 ENHRY, CDR2 SYGVKD. V lost 6 bases and J lost 0; bases outside the gene matches: 20. The CDR3 totals 19 residues. The CDR3 DNA reads as TGTGCCATCAGCAAGAAAACGACAGGGCTGGGGGTTCCCTCCTACGAGCAGTACTTC. Its translation is CAISKKTTGLGVPSYEQYF.

This sequence joins TRBV28 and TRBJ2-7; a possible D gene is TRBD2 (5 bases). Trimming left V 5 bases short and J 6 bases short, with 17 bases between. The CDR3 runs to 14 residues. From germline, CDR1 is MDHEN and CDR2 SYDVKM. For the CDR3, the DNA is TGTGCCAGCAGTCGCCTCAGTGGAGGCTCCGAGCAGTACTTC. It translates to CASSRLSGGSEQYF. Drawing the rest from reference TRBV28 and TRBJ2-7, the complete variable domain is DVKVTQSSRYLVKRTGEKVFLECVQDMDHENMFWYRQDPGLGLRLIYFSYDVKMKEKGDIPEGYSVSREKKERFSLILESASTNQTSMYLCASSRLSGGSEQYFGPGTRLTVT.

V and J are TRBV2 and TRBJ1-5; D call uncertain. CDR1 SNHLY and CDR2 FYNNEI come from the germline V gene. This CDR3 spans 13 amino acids. V lost 2 bases, J lost 4 bases, and 6 bases lay in between. The CDR3 spells CASSELENQPQHF. The CDR3 nucleotides read TGTGCCAGCAGTGAACTCGAGAATCAGCCCCAGCATTTT.

The chain couples TRBV27 to TRBJ2-1, with 7 bases identical to TRBD1. In germline, CDR1 is MNHEY, CDR2 SMNVEV (reference sequence). The CDR3 loop spans 15 amino acids. V lost 2 bases to trimming and J lost 5 bases; unmatched junction nucleotides: 6. The CDR3 spells CASSLRTGGNNEQFF. The CDR3 DNA sequence: TGTGCCAGCAGTTTACGGACAGGCGGCAACAATGAGCAGTTCTTC.

This chain links TRBV28 with TRBJ1-2; 8 bases are shared with TRBD1. In germline, CDR1 is MDHEN, CDR2 SYDVKM. The J segment lost 3 bases and the V segment lost 6 bases, leaving 3 bases of the junction unmatched. The CDR3 contains 13 residues. For the CDR3, the DNA is TGTGCCAGCAGGTTGACAGGGGACTATGGCTACACCTTC. The encoded protein is CASRLTGDYGYTF.

V is TRBV19 and J is TRBJ1-1; 10 bases match TRBD1. Germline CDR1 LNHDA, CDR2 SQIVND (reference sequence). Trimming cost V 6 bases and J 2 bases; bases outside gene matches: 3. The CDR3 length is 14 residues. CDR3 sequence reads: CASRRQGANTEAFF. The CDR3 coding sequence is TGTGCCAGTAGGAGACAGGGGGCTAACACTGAAGCTTTCTTT.

This chain uses TRBV12-3 or TRBV12-4 with TRBJ1-1; 7 bases map to TRBD1. The V gene end was trimmed by 6 bases and the J gene end by 10 bases; junction bases not matched to a gene: 5. The CDR3 has 11 residues. The CDR3 DNA follows: TGTGCCAGCAGCAGACAGGGTGGAGCTTTCTTT. This sequence encodes CASSRQGGAFF.

This clone was counted once. This chain connects TRBV10-1 to TRBJ1-3; weak D call: TRBD1 (5 bases). The germline V and J ends were trimmed by 10 bases and 0 bases, with 16 bases remaining between them. This CDR3 comprises 15 residues. Germline V gene data show CDR1 as WNHNN and CDR2 as SYGVQD (reference sequence). CDR3 loop: CAIWGGTYSGNTIYF. Here the CDR3 DNA reads TGCGCCATCTGGGGCGGTACTTACTCTGGAAACACCATATATTTT.

The chain couples TRBV30 to TRBJ2-7; TRBD2 agrees at 8 bases. CDR1 GTSNPN and CDR2 SVGIG come from the germline V gene (reference sequence). The V segment lost 2 bases and the J segment 0 bases; nucleotides outside the gene matches: 3. This CDR3 contains 14 residues. CDR3 sequence reads: CAWSYAGGSYEQYF. In nucleotides, the CDR3 is TGTGCCTGGAGTTACGCGGGGGGCTCCTACGAGCAGTACTTC. The variable domain in full, completed from reference TRBV30 and TRBJ2-7, reads SQTIHQWPATLVQPVGSPLSLECTVEGTSNPNLYWYRQAAGRGLQLLFYSVGIGQISSEVPQNLSASRPQDRQFILSSKKLLLSDSGFYLCAWSYAGGSYEQYFGPGTRLTVT.

This clone was observed a handful of times. The chain links TRBV11-1 to TRBJ1-1, with 8 bases fitting TRBD1. Germline CDR1 SGHAT, CDR2 FQDESV (reference sequence). This CDR3 region has 15 residues. V lost 6 bases, J lost 1 base, and 7 bases stayed unmatched. CDR3 region: CASRRLGQGNTEAFF. CDR3 nucleotides: TGTGCCAGCAGAAGATTAGGACAGGGGAACACTGAAGCTTTCTTT.

The genes are TRBV2 and TRBJ1-2; D ambiguous. The CDR3 totals 11 residues. The V gene's germline CDR1 is SNHLY and CDR2 FYNNEI. V lost 4 bases and J 5 bases, leaving 5 bases between the germline ends. This CDR3 reads CASSVEYGYTF. The CDR3 DNA reads as TGTGCCAGCAGTGTAGAGTATGGCTACACCTTC.

J is TRBJ2-7 and V is TRBV6-5; the D is unclear. Germline CDR1 reads MNHEY; CDR2 reads SVGAGI. The CDR3 runs to 15 residues. Between the trimmed V and J ends, which lost 6 bases and 2 bases, there was a span of 17 bases. The CDR3, as DNA: TGTGCCAGCAGGGTTTCGCAGAATCTGGCCTACGAGCAGTACTTC. Encoded protein: CASRVSQNLAYEQYF.

The chain links TRBV7-6 to TRBJ2-7; D possibly corresponds to TRBD1 (6 bases). The CDR3 consists of 14 residues. Trimming pared 5 bases from V and 4 bases from J, leaving 15 bases between. Germline-derived CDR1 and CDR2 are SGHVS and FNYEAQ. CDR3 sequence reads: CASSPGQLPYEQYF. DNA for the CDR3: TGTGCCAGCAGCCCCGGACAGTTGCCTTACGAGCAGTACTTC.

CDR3 in DNA: TGTGCCAGCAGCTGGGGGCACTCCTACGAGCAGTACTTC. It translates to CASSWGHSYEQYF. The V gene is TRBV5-4, the J gene TRBJ2-7; D is perhaps TRBD1 (6 bases). The CDR3 has 13 residues. Per germline, CDR1 SGHNT and CDR2 YYREEE (reference sequence). V was shortened by 3 bases and J by 0 bases, with 7 bases between the two germline ends.